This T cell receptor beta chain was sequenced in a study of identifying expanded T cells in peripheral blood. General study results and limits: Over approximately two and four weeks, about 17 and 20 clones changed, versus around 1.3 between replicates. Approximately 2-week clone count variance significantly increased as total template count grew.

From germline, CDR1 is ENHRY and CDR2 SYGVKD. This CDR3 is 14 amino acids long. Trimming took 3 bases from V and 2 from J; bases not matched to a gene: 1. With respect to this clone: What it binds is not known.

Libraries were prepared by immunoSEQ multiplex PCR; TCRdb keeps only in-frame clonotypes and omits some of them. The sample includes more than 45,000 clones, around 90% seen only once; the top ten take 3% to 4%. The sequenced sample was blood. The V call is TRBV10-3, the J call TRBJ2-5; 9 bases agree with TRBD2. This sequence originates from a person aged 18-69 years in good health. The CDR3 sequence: CAISDGLAQETQYF. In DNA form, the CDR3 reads TGTGCCATCAGTGACGGACTAGCGCAAGAGACCCAGTACTTC.